Listed here are 29 T cell receptor beta chains from one sample, sequenced in a study of response to subunit inactivated influenza vaccine. Using its own MiXCR run on the RT-PCR reads, TCRdb lists one record per CDR3 protein. The sample lists a few hundred thousand distinct CDR3 sequences, around 15% occurring once. The material sequenced was PBMCs from blood, taken approximately 13 days after vaccination. All receptors derive from a man aged 45-65 years who received an inactivated influenza vaccine.

The V and J genes are TRBV6-5 and TRBJ2-2; 10 bases are a match to TRBD1. CDR3 length equals 14 residues. Germline CDR1 MNHEY, CDR2 SVGAGI. Unmatched junction bases numbered 3, after V lost 4 bases and J lost 7 bases. CDR3 DNA sequence: TGTGCCAGCAGTTGGGGACAGGGGAACGGGGAGCTGTTTTTT. It yields the protein CASSWGQGNGELFF.

This chain links TRBV19 with TRBJ2-7; D may correspond to TRBD1 or TRBD2 (5 bases each). The CDR3 runs to 15 residues. V dropped 6 bases and J dropped 2 bases, with 17 bases sitting between them. Looked up from germline, CDR1 is LNHDA and CDR2 is SQIVND (reference sequence). CDR3 sequence: CASSYPRDGAYEQYF. The CDR3 bases are TGTGCCAGTAGCTACCCCCGGGACGGTGCCTACGAGCAGTACTTC.

This clonotype was found a few times. The chain employs TRBV2 and TRBJ2-7; 12 bases map to TRBD2. The CDR3 has 19 amino acids. After removal of 1 base from V and 4 bases from J, the junction contained 14 bases not matched to a gene. CDR1 is SNHLY, CDR2 FYNNEI, per germline. CDR3 protein: CASSEDLDVWTSGKYEQYF. The CDR3 DNA follows: TGTGCCAGCAGTGAAGATCTGGACGTTTGGACTAGCGGGAAATACGAGCAGTACTTC.

V and J are TRBV20-1 and TRBJ1-2, with a tentative D call TRBD1 (5 bases). With 3 bases removed from V and 6 bases from J, the gap between germline ends came to 14 bases. Germline V gene sequence: CDR1 DFQATT, CDR2 SNEGSKA (reference sequence). The CDR3 is 13 amino acids. CDR3 bases: TGCAGTGCTAGCTTTACAGGCTGGGATGGCTACACCTTC. Translated: CSASFTGWDGYTF.

The rearrangement links TRBV20-1 to TRBJ2-3; 12 bases line up with TRBD2. The CDR3 runs 16 residues. The germline CDR1 and CDR2 sequences are DFQATT and SNEGSKA (reference sequence). The V and J ends lost 3 bases and 1 base, in that order; junction bases with no gene match: 5. CDR3 sequence reads: CSARGGTSGRTDTQYF. CDR3 nucleotides: TGCAGTGCTAGGGGGGGGACTAGCGGGCGCACAGATACGCAGTATTTT.

The chain combines TRBV10-1 with TRBJ2-1, with 11 bases aligning to TRBD2. V shed 4 bases and J 0 bases; nucleotides not matched to a gene: 11. From germline, CDR1 is WNHNN and CDR2 SYGVQD (reference sequence). The CDR3 is made up of 19 amino acids. CDR3 protein: CASSVPLAGGTYSYNEQFF. The CDR3 DNA is TGCGCCAGCAGTGTCCCCCTAGCGGGGGGAACCTACTCCTACAATGAGCAGTTCTTC.

This clonotype was counted only a few times. The chain carries TRBV3-1 and TRBJ2-3; 15 bases agree with TRBD2. V dropped 5 bases and J dropped 5; count of bases not matched to a gene: 5. The CDR3 runs 16 residues. CDR1 and CDR2 from the germline V gene are LGHDT and YNNKEL (reference sequence). The CDR3 reads CASSTPGLAGGDTQYF. DNA for the CDR3: TGTGCCAGCAGCACCCCGGGACTAGCGGGAGGAGATACGCAGTATTTT.

The table lists this clonotype with many counts. One end of the junction does not line up with germline, which may come from a read error. The rearrangement joins TRBV7-9 to TRBJ1-2; D remains unclear. Germline CDR1 and CDR2: SEHNR and FQNEAQ (reference sequence). The CDR3 totals 12 residues. The CDR3 here is CASSLANYGYTF. CDR3 sequence (DNA): TGTGCCAGCAGTTTAGCTAACTATGGCTACACCTTC.

This clonotype was found a few times. V usage is TRBV29-1 and J usage is TRBJ1-2; 7 bases map to TRBD1. The germline gives CDR1 SQVTM, CDR2 ANQGSEA. The ends lost 2 bases at V and 2 bases at J; junction bases unmatched: 8. The CDR3 runs 15 residues. CDR3 DNA sequence: TGCAGCGTTGAAAGGGGGACAGCATTCAACTATGGCTACACCTTC. It codes for CSVERGTAFNYGYTF.

This clonotype showed up just a few times. V is TRBV29-1 and J is TRBJ1-2, with D possibly TRBD1 on 5 matching bases. The CDR3 extends over 13 amino acids. V lost 1 base and J 2 bases, leaving 8 bases between the germline ends. CDR1 SQVTM and CDR2 ANQGSEA come from the germline V gene. The CDR3, as DNA: TGCAGCGTTGAAGGGGGGAGGAACTATGGCTACACCTTC. Translation gives CSVEGGRNYGYTF.

V is TRBV18 and J is TRBJ1-5; D uncertain. CDR1 is KGHSH, CDR2 LQKENI, per germline. This CDR3 contains 13 residues. The germline V and J ends were trimmed by 5 bases and 4 bases, with 9 bases remaining between them. CDR3 region: CASSTAANQPQHF. In DNA form, the CDR3 reads TGTGCCAGCTCAACAGCAGCAAATCAGCCCCAGCATTTT.

The chain joins TRBV19 to TRBJ2-1; TRBD2 aligns across 10 bases. Germline V gene sequence: CDR1 LNHDA, CDR2 SQIVND (reference sequence). Trimming took 5 bases from V and 2 from J; bases not matched to a gene: 15. This CDR3 has 19 residues. CDR3 DNA sequence: TGTGCCAGTAGTGCCACGATGGTACTAGCGGGAAATCCCTACAATGAGCAGTTCTTC. It is translated as CASSATMVLAGNPYNEQFF. Drawing the rest from reference TRBV19 and TRBJ2-1, the complete variable domain is DGGITQSPKYLFRKEGQNVTLSCEQNLNHDAMYWYRQDPGQGLRLIYYSQIVNDFQKGDIAEGYSVSREKKESFPLTVTSAQKNPTAFYLCASSATMVLAGNPYNEQFFGPGTRLTVL.

The genes are TRBV12-3 or TRBV12-4 and TRBJ2-7; perhaps TRBD1 as D (5 bases). This CDR3 is built from 13 residues. Trimming shortened V by 6 bases and J by 2 bases, and 11 bases separated the two germline ends. CDR3 sequence (DNA): TGTGCCAGCAGCATGGGGCAGACCTACGAGCAGTACTTC. Translation gives CASSMGQTYEQYF.

In its sample, this clonotype was seen a few times. The CDR3 here is CASSSGTPGAFF. DNA of the CDR3: TGTGCCAGCAGCTCCGGGACACCCGGGGCTTTCTTT. The chain combines TRBV6-2 or TRBV6-3 with TRBJ1-1; a weak D match, TRBD1 (6 bases). Looked up from germline, CDR1 is MNHEY and CDR2 is SVGEGT. Between the trimmed V and J ends, which lost 6 bases and 11 bases, there was a span of 16 bases. CDR3 size: 12 residues.

This clonotype was detected a few times. The CDR3 DNA is TGTGCCAGCAGCTTGGGGAGGCCAATGAGCTCCTACGAGCAGTACTTC. Its protein product is CASSLGRPMSSYEQYF. V gene TRBV5-5 combines with J gene TRBJ2-7; D is possibly TRBD2 (5 bases). There are 16 residues in the CDR3. Trimming removed 0 bases from V and 0 bases from J, with 13 bases in between. The V gene's germline CDR1 is SGHKS and CDR2 YYEKEE (reference sequence). Full variable domain (outside the CDR3, taken from reference TRBV5-5 and TRBJ2-7): DAGVTQSPTHLIKTRGQQVTLRCSPISGHKSVSWYQQVLGQGPQFIFQYYEKEERGRGNFPDRFSARQFPNYSSELNVNALLLGDSALYLCASSLGRPMSSYEQYFGPGTRLTVT.

This chain uses TRBV5-1 with TRBJ1-5; possible D gene TRBD1, 6 bases. This CDR3 contains 15 residues. Germline assignment: CDR1 SGHRS and CDR2 YFSETQ. The V gene lost 4 bases and the J gene lost 7 bases, with 18 bases spanning the gap. The CDR3 loop reads CASSSGGGEGQPQHF. In DNA form, the CDR3 reads TGCGCCAGCAGCAGTGGGGGCGGGGAAGGCCAGCCCCAGCATTTT. The variable domain in full, with the rest retrieved from reference TRBV5-1 and TRBJ1-5, is KAGVTQTPRYLIKTRGQQVTLSCSPISGHRSVSWYQQTPGQGLQFLFEYFSETQRNKGNFPGRFSGRQFSNSRSEMNVSTLELGDSALYLCASSSGGGEGQPQHFGDGTRLSIL.

This clonotype has a count of ten or more. J is TRBJ2-1 and V is TRBV20-1; D is possibly TRBD2 (5 bases). This CDR3 is 15 amino acids long. The germline V and J ends were trimmed by 6 bases and 7 bases, with 22 bases remaining between them. The V gene's germline CDR1 is DFQATT and CDR2 SNEGSKA (reference sequence). The CDR3 sequence is CSAESGSGSLNEQFF. CDR3 sequence (DNA): TGCAGTGCCGAGTCTGGCAGTGGGAGTTTGAATGAGCAGTTCTTC.

This clonotype was seen more than once but under ten times. The CDR3 spells CSGQRGVLGETQYF. The CDR3 DNA sequence: TGCAGTGGCCAGCGGGGGGTCTTGGGAGAGACCCAGTACTTC. The chain uses TRBV20-1 and TRBJ2-5; 9 bases agree with TRBD2. From germline, CDR1 is DFQATT and CDR2 SNEGSKA (reference sequence). V shed 7 bases, J shed 4 bases, and the junction held 10 bases outside the gene matches. The CDR3 length is 14 residues.

CDR3 sequence (DNA): TGTGCCTGGGGAGGGTACAATGAGCAGTTCTTC. Its translation is CAWGGYNEQFF. This chain uses TRBV30 with TRBJ2-1, with a weak D call TRBD2 (6 bases). CDR1 and CDR2 (germline): GTSNPN, SVGIG (reference sequence). Between the trimmed V and J ends, which lost 5 bases and 4 bases, there was a span of 6 bases. CDR3 length: 11 amino acids.

The chain combines TRBV4-2 with TRBJ2-7, with 10 bases fitting TRBD2. CDR1 and CDR2 from the germline V gene are LGHNA and YNFKEQ. Trimming took 0 bases from V and 1 from J; bases not matched to a gene: 9. The CDR3 totals 18 residues. The CDR3 region has the DNA TGTGCCAGCAGCCAAGATATTTTCAGGACTAGCGGATCCTACGAGCAGTACTTC. Translation gives CASSQDIFRTSGSYEQYF.

This clonotype was observed a handful of times. The chain joins TRBV5-1 to TRBJ2-7, with 7 bases lining up with TRBD1. Germline V gives CDR1 SGHRS, CDR2 YFSETQ. The J segment lost 2 bases and the V segment lost 4 bases, leaving 6 bases of the junction unmatched. The CDR3 loop spans 14 amino acids. The CDR3 is CASSPGGKTYEQYF. In nucleotides, the CDR3 is TGCGCCAGCAGCCCAGGGGGAAAGACCTACGAGCAGTACTTC.

This clonotype was counted only a few times. V and J are TRBV20-1 and TRBJ2-7; D is ambiguous. Deletions cut 3 bases from V and 7 bases from J, with 22 bases between. The CDR3 runs to 15 residues. Germline CDR1 and CDR2: DFQATT and SNEGSKA (reference sequence). The DNA of the CDR3 is TGCAGTGCTAGTAGGGTGGGCAGCCCTGCCCGGGAGCAGTACTTC. Amino acids: CSASRVGSPAREQYF.

The chain has TRBV12-3 or TRBV12-4 and TRBJ2-7; D call uncertain. Trimming took 0 bases from V and 4 from J, leaving 10 bases between them. The CDR3 contains 14 residues. The CDR3 protein is CASSLAPPLYEQYF. The CDR3 DNA reads as TGTGCCAGCAGTTTAGCACCGCCCTTGTACGAGCAGTACTTC.

This rearrangement joins TRBV20-1 to TRBJ2-7; no reliable D call. Trimming pared 3 bases from V and 0 bases from J, leaving 6 bases between. In germline, CDR1 is DFQATT, CDR2 SNEGSKA (reference sequence). This CDR3 is 12 amino acids long. CDR3 residues: CSASWGSYEQYF. The DNA for the CDR3 is TGCAGTGCTAGCTGGGGCTCCTACGAGCAGTACTTC.

This clonotype was observed a few times. The CDR3 loop reads CASSPEGVSNQPQHF. CDR3 bases: TGTGCCAGCAGCCCCGAGGGAGTTAGCAATCAGCCCCAGCATTTT. The rearrangement uses TRBV6-1 and TRBJ1-5; D not resolved. V was trimmed by 6 bases and J by 0 bases, leaving 12 bases between them. Germline CDR1 reads MNHNS; CDR2 reads SASEGT. CDR3 length: 15 residues.

The chain carries TRBV5-1 and TRBJ2-7, with D perhaps matching TRBD1 (6 bases). Trimming left V 2 bases short and J 6 bases short, with 18 bases between. Germline V gene data show CDR1 as SGHRS and CDR2 as YFSETQ. The CDR3 is 15 amino acids. The CDR3 is CASSLWQGSVGEQYF. For the CDR3, the DNA is TGCGCCAGCAGCTTATGGCAGGGGTCGGTCGGCGAGCAGTACTTC.

This clonotype turned up a few times. This chain links TRBV6-1 with TRBJ1-5; D gene unclear. The CDR3 runs 16 residues. The V and J ends lost 5 bases and 1 base respectively, with 15 bases between them. The germline CDR1 and CDR2 sequences are MNHNS and SASEGT. The CDR3 loop reads CASSQRVGESNQPQHF. The CDR3 DNA sequence: TGTGCCAGCAGTCAAAGAGTGGGTGAGAGCAATCAGCCCCAGCATTTT.

The chain uses TRBV5-1 and TRBJ1-2, with 10 bases identical to TRBD1. V trimming: 4 bases; J trimming: 8 bases; junction bases outside the gene matches: 17. Germline CDR1 reads SGHRS; CDR2 reads YFSETQ. The CDR3 has 17 amino acids. CDR3 in amino acids: CASSPLSGQGIEDGYTF. As DNA, the CDR3 is TGCGCCAGCAGCCCCTTGTCGGGACAGGGGATAGAAGACGGCTACACCTTC.

The rearrangement joins TRBV7-3 to TRBJ1-1; D remains unclear. Germline V gene sequence: CDR1 SGHTA, CDR2 FQGTGA. Trimming took off 3 bases at V and 1 base at J, with 9 bases between the two ends. The CDR3 covers 14 residues. CDR3 sequence (DNA): TGTGCCAGCAGCTTTAGTACTGCGAACACTGAAGCTTTCTTT. Its protein is CASSFSTANTEAFF.